The next 13 T cell receptor beta chains were all read from a single sample in a study of technical replicates of blood from a few donors. Method: immunoSEQ multiplex PCR; TCRdb's copy keeps in-frame clones and lacks some. Seen here are tens of thousands of clones, 91% observed once, and the top ten hold approximately 4%. Sequenced sample: PBMCs. All receptors come from a human donor in good health. Some clones in this sample may be carry-over from other donors' samples.

The rearrangement joins TRBV20-1 to TRBJ2-7, with unresolved D. The CDR3 is 11 amino acids. Trimming removed 7 bases from V and 4 bases from J, with 11 bases in between. The V gene's germline CDR1 is DFQATT and CDR2 SNEGSKA (reference sequence). Here the CDR3 reads CSVPGYYEQYF. The CDR3 bases are TGCAGTGTTCCGGGTTATTACGAGCAGTACTTC.

As regards this clone: This sample includes further DNA sequences coding for the same CDR3. The chain carries TRBV9 and TRBJ2-7; D is uncertain. Germline CDR1 is SGDLS and CDR2 is YYNGEE. V dropped 0 bases and J dropped 6 bases, with 7 bases sitting between them. There are 12 residues in the CDR3. As DNA, the CDR3 is TGTGCCAGCAGCGTAGATCGCGGCGAGCAGTACTTC. The encoded protein is CASSVDRGEQYF.

This clone has ten or more counts. The rearrangement joins TRBV11-3 to TRBJ1-5; D unclear. CDR1 is SGHNT, CDR2 YENEEA, per germline. Trimming took off 2 bases at V and 4 bases at J, with 6 bases between the two ends. This CDR3 is 13 amino acids long. DNA of the CDR3: TGTGCCAGCAGCTTATCCGTGAATCAGCCCCAGCATTTT. This codes for CASSLSVNQPQHF.

The gene calls are TRBV19 and TRBJ1-5; D is perhaps TRBD1 (5 bases). This CDR3 is 14 amino acids long. Looked up from germline, CDR1 is LNHDA and CDR2 is SQIVND (reference sequence). Trimming removed 4 bases at V and 12 bases at J, with 19 bases between. CDR3 region: CASSNWGGARDQHF. The CDR3 DNA reads TGTGCCAGTAGTAATTGGGGTGGGGCAAGGGACCAGCATTTT.

The chain is built from TRBV20-1 and TRBJ1-1, with 7 bases that match TRBD1. The V gene end was trimmed by 6 bases and the J gene end by 5 bases; junction bases not matched to a gene: 3. The CDR3 covers 11 residues. Germline V lookup: CDR1 DFQATT, CDR2 SNEGSKA (reference sequence). CDR3 sequence: CSAVDRTEAFF. The DNA of the CDR3 is TGCAGTGCCGTGGACAGGACTGAAGCTTTCTTT.

For this clone: Relative to the germline gene, one junction end is altered; a read error may explain this. The chain joins TRBV11-1 to TRBJ2-5; D is perhaps TRBD2 (5 bases). CDR3 length: 14 amino acids. The germline V gene has CDR1 SGHAT and CDR2 FQDESV (reference sequence). Here the CDR3 reads CASSLANREETQYF. As DNA, the CDR3 is TGTGCCAGCAGCCTAGCCAACAGAGAAGAGACCCAGTACTTC.

The gene calls are TRBV12-5 and TRBJ2-1; TRBD2 matches at 8 bases. The germline CDR1 and CDR2 sequences are LGHNT and FRNRAP. The CDR3 sequence is 16 residues long. Trimming removed 7 bases from V and 2 bases from J; junction bases left unmatched: 10. CDR3 DNA: TGTGCTAGTGTTCCTATTAGCGGGGCCGCCTACAATGAGCAGTTCTTC. Translating gives CASVPISGAAYNEQFF.

Written as DNA, the CDR3 is TGTGCCTGGGGACGGACAGGAGTCAACGAGCAGTACTTC. It translates to CAWGRTGVNEQYF. The chain recombines TRBV30 with TRBJ2-7; 7 bases match TRBD1. Trimming at V came to 5 bases and at J to 5 bases, leaving 9 bases not matched to a gene. This CDR3 region has 13 residues. In germline, CDR1 is GTSNPN, CDR2 SVGIG (reference sequence).

There are a few counts of this clone. The chain is built from TRBV7-3 and TRBJ2-1; 9 bases match TRBD2. The germline V gene has CDR1 SGHTA and CDR2 FQGTGA. CDR3 length equals 18 residues. With V trimmed by 0 bases and J by 0 bases, 6 bases remained unmatched. CDR3 residues: CASSLTPSGGHSYNEQFF. For the CDR3, the DNA is TGTGCCAGCAGCTTAACCCCCAGCGGGGGGCACTCCTACAATGAGCAGTTCTTC.

V is TRBV12-5 and J is TRBJ2-4; no firm D call. The germline V and J ends were trimmed by 6 bases and 7 bases, with 10 bases remaining between them. Germline lookup yields CDR1 LGHNT and CDR2 FRNRAP. The CDR3 is 12 residues long. In DNA, the CDR3 is TGTGCTAGTGGATTTCGGTTCAACATTCAGTACTTC. The encoded protein is CASGFRFNIQYF.

The genes are TRBV10-2 and TRBJ2-2, with 9 bases matching TRBD2. This CDR3 has 16 residues. Germline values: CDR1 WSHSY, CDR2 SAAADI. Trimming took 6 bases from V and 0 from J; bases not matched to a gene: 5. CDR3 nucleotide sequence: TGCGCCAGCAGCAGAGCGGGGGGCTCGAACACCGGGGAGCTGTTTTTT. Protein product: CASSRAGGSNTGELFF.

The rearrangement links TRBV7-9 to TRBJ2-7; 12 bases are shared with TRBD1. Trimming at V came to 1 base and at J to 6 bases, leaving 10 bases not matched to a gene. The CDR3 has 17 residues. CDR1 is SEHNR and CDR2 is FQNEAQ in the germline V gene (reference sequence). CDR3 in amino acids: CASSLEGVGQGATEQYF. CDR3 DNA: TGTGCCAGCAGCTTAGAGGGTGTGGGACAGGGGGCAACCGAGCAGTACTTC.

The sample holds one count of this clone. The chain links TRBV2 to TRBJ2-2, with a tentative D call TRBD2 (7 bases). V gave up 4 bases and J gave up 5 bases, with 11 bases separating them. Germline V gives CDR1 SNHLY, CDR2 FYNNEI. This CDR3 is 14 amino acids long. DNA of the CDR3: TGTGCCAGCAGTGTGGGGGGGCGAACCGGGGAGCTGTTTTTT. As protein: CASSVGGRTGELFF.